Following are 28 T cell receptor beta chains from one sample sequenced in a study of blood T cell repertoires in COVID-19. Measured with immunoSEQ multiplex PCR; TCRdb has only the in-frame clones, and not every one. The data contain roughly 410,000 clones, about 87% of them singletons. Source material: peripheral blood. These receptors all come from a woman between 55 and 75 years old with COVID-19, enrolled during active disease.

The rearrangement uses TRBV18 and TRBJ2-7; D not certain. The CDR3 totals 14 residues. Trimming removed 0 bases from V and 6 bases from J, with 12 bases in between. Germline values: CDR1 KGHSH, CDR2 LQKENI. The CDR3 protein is CASSPPSIAIEQYF. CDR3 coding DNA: TGTGCCAGCTCACCACCCTCCATCGCGATCGAGCAGTACTTC.

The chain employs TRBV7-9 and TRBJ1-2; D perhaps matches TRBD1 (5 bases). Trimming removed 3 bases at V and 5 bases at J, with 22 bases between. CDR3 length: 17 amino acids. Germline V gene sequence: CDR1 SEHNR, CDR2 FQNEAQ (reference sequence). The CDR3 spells CASSFPVAGESRYGYTF. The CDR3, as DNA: TGTGCCAGCAGCTTCCCGGTGGCGGGGGAGTCAAGGTATGGCTACACCTTC.

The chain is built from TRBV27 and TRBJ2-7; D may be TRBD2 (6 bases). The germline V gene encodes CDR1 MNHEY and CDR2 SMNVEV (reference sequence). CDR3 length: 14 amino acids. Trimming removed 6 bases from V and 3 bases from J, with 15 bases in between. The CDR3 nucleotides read TGTGCCAGCAGCAAGGGGACTGATTACTACGAGCAGTACTTC. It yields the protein CASSKGTDYYEQYF.

The CDR3: CATRDYSNTGELFF. For the CDR3, the DNA is TGTGCCACCCGGGACTACTCGAACACCGGGGAGCTGTTTTTT. This chain connects TRBV10-3 to TRBJ2-2, with TRBD2 matching over 7 bases. CDR1 ENHRY and CDR2 SYGVKD come from the germline V gene. The CDR3 is 14 amino acids. Trimming took 10 bases from V and 0 from J; bases not matched to a gene: 5.

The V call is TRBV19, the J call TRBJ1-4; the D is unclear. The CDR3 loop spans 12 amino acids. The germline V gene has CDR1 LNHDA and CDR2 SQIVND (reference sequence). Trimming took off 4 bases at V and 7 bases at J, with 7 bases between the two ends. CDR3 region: CASSNRGEKLFF. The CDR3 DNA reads TGTGCCAGTAGTAATCGGGGTGAAAAACTGTTTTTT.

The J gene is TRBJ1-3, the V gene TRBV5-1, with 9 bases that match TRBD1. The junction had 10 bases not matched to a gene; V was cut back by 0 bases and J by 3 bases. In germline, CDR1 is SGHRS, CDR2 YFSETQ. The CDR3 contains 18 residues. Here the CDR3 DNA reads TGCGCCAGCAGCTTGGAAGCCGGGACAGGGCATTTTGGAAACACCATATATTTT. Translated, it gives CASSLEAGTGHFGNTIYF.

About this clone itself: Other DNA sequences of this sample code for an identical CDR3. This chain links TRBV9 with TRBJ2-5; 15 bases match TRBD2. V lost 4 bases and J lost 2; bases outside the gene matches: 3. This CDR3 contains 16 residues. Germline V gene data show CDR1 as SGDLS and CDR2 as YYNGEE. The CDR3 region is CASSPGLAGGQETQYF. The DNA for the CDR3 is TGTGCCAGCAGCCCGGGACTAGCGGGGGGACAAGAGACCCAGTACTTC. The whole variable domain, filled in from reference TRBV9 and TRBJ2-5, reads DSGVTQTPKHLITATGQRVTLRCSPRSGDLSVYWYQQSLDQGLQFLIQYYNGEERAKGNILERFSAQQFPDLHSELNLSSLELGDSALYFCASSPGLAGGQETQYFGPGTRLLVL.

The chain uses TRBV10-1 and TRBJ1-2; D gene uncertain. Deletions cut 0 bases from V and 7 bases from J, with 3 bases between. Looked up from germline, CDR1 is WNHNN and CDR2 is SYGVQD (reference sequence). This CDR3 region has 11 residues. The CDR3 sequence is CASSESSGYTF. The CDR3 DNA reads TGCGCCAGCAGTGAGTCGAGTGGCTACACCTTC.

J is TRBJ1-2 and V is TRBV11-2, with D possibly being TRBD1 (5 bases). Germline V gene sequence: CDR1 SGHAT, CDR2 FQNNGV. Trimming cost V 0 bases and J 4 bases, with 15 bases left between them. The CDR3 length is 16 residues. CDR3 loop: CASSLDPRGKGYGYTF. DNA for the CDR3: TGTGCCAGCAGCTTAGACCCCCGGGGGAAGGGCTATGGCTACACCTTC.

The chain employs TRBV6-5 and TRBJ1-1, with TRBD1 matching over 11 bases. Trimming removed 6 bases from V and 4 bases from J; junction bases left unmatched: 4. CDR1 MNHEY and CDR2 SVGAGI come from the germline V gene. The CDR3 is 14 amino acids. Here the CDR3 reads CASRIGTGGTEAFF. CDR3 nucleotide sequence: TGTGCCAGCAGAATAGGGACAGGGGGCACTGAAGCTTTCTTT.

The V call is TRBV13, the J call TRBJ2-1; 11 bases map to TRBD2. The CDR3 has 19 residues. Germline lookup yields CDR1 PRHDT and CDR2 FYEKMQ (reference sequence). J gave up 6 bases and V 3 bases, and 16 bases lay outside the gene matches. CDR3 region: CASSFSRKPLAGGRNEQFF. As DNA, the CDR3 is TGTGCCAGCAGCTTTTCCCGGAAGCCTCTAGCGGGGGGCCGCAATGAGCAGTTCTTC.

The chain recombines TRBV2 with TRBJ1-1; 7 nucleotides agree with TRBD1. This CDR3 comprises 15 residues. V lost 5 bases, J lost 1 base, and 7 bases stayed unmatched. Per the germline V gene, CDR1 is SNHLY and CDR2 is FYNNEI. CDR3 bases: TGTGCCAGCAGTAGACAGGGATTTGGGAACACTGAAGCTTTCTTT. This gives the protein CASSRQGFGNTEAFF.

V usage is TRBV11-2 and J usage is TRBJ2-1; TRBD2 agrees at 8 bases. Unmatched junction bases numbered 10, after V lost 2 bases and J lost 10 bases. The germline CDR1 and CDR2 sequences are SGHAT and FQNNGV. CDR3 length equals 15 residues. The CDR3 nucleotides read TGTGCCAGCAGCTTAAGCGGGGGCCCTAGGCGGGAGCAGTTCTTC. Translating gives CASSLSGGPRREQFF.

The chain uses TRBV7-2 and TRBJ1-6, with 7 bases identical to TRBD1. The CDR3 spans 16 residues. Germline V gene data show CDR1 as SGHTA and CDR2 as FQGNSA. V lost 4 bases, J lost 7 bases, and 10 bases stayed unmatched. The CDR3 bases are TGTGCCAGCAGCTCCACACAGACAGGGTCGAATTCACCCCTCCACTTT. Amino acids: CASSSTQTGSNSPLHF.

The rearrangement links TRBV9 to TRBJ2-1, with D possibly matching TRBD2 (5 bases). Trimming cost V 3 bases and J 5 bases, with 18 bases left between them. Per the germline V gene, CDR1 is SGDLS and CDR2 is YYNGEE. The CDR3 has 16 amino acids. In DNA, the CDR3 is TGTGCCAGCAGCGGAAACCAGAGGACTCAGAACAATGAGCAGTTCTTC. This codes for CASSGNQRTQNNEQFF.

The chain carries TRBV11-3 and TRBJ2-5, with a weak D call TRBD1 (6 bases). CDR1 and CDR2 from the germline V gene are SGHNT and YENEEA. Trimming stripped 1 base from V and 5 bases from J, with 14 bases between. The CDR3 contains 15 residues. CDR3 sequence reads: CASSLGQGRKETQYF. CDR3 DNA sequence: TGTGCCAGCAGCTTAGGGCAGGGGCGGAAGGAGACCCAGTACTTC.

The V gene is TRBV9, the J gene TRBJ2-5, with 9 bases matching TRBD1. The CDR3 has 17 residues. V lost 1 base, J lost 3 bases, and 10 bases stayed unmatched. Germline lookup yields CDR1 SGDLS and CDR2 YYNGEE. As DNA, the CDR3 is TGTGCCAGCAGCGTATATGGCCCGGGGACAGGGAAAGAGACCCAGTACTTC. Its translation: CASSVYGPGTGKETQYF.

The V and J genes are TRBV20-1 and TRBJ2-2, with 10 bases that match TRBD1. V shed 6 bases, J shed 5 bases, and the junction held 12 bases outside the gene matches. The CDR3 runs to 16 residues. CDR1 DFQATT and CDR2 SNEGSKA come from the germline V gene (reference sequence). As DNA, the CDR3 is TGCAGTGCCAGTAACACCGGGACAGGGGAGACCGGGGAGCTGTTTTTT. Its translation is CSASNTGTGETGELFF.

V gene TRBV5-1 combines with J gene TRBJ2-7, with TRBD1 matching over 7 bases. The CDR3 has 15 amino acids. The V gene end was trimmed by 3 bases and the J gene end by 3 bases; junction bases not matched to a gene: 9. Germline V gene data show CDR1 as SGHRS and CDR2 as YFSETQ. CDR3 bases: TGCGCCAGCAGCTCGGCCGGGACAGCAGGCTACGAGCAGTACTTC. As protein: CASSSAGTAGYEQYF. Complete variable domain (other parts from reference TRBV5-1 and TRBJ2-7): KAGVTQTPRYLIKTRGQQVTLSCSPISGHRSVSWYQQTPGQGLQFLFEYFSETQRNKGNFPGRFSGRQFSNSRSEMNVSTLELGDSALYLCASSSAGTAGYEQYFGPGTRLTVT.

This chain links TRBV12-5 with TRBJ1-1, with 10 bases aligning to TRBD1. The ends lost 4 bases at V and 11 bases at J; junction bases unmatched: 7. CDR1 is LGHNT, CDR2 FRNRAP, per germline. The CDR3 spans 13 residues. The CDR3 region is CASGSGQGSLAFF. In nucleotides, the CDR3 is TGTGCTAGTGGTTCGGGACAGGGGTCTCTTGCTTTCTTT.

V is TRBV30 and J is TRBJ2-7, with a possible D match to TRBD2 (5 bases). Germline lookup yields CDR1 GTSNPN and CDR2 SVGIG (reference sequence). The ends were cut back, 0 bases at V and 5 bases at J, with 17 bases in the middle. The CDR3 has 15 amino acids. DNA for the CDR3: TGTGCCTGGAGTGTACCCGGCAAGGGAGTCGACGAGCAGTACTTC. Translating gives CAWSVPGKGVDEQYF. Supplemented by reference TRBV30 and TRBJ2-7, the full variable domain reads SQTIHQWPATLVQPVGSPLSLECTVEGTSNPNLYWYRQAAGRGLQLLFYSVGIGQISSEVPQNLSASRPQDRQFILSSKKLLLSDSGFYLCAWSVPGKGVDEQYFGPGTRLTVT.

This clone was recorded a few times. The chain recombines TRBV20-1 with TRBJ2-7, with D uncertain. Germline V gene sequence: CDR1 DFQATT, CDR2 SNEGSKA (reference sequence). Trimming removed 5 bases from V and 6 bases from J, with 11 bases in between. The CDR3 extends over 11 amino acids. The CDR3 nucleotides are TGCAGTGCTGGCGCGGTCTCCGAGCAGTACTTC. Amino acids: CSAGAVSEQYF.

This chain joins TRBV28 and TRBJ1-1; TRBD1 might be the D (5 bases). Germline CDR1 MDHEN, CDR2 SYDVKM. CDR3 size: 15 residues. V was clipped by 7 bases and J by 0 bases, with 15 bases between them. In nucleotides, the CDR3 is TGTGCCAGCACCAGGGAATACCTCATGAACACTGAAGCTTTCTTT. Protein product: CASTREYLMNTEAFF. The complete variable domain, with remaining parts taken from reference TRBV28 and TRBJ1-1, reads DVKVTQSSRYLVKRTGEKVFLECVQDMDHENMFWYRQDPGLGLRLIYFSYDVKMKEKGDIPEGYSVSREKKERFSLILESASTNQTSMYLCASTREYLMNTEAFFGQGTRLTVV.

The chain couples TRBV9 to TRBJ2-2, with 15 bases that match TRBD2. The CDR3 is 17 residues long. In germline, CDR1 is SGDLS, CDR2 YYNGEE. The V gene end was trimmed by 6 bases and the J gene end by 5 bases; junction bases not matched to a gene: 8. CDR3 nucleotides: TGTGCCAGCAACCCGGGACTAGCGGGGGGTTGGACCGGGGAGCTGTTTTTT. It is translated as CASNPGLAGGWTGELFF. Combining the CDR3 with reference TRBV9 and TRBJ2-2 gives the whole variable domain DSGVTQTPKHLITATGQRVTLRCSPRSGDLSVYWYQQSLDQGLQFLIQYYNGEERAKGNILERFSAQQFPDLHSELNLSSLELGDSALYFCASNPGLAGGWTGELFFGEGSRLTVL.

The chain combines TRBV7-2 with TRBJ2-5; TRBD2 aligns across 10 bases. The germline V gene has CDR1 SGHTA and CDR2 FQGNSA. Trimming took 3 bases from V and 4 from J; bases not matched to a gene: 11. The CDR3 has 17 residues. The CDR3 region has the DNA TGTGCCAGCAGCTTTGGCCTTGAGCGGGGGGGGAGAGAGACCCAGTACTTC. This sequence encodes CASSFGLERGGRETQYF.

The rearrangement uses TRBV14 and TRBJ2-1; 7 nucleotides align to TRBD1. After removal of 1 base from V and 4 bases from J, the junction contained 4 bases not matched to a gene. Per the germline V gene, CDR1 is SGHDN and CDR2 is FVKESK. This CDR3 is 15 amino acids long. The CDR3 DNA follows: TGTGCCAGCAGCCAAGTACAGGGGCTATACAATGAGCAGTTCTTC. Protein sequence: CASSQVQGLYNEQFF.

CDR3 nucleotides: TGCGCCAGCAGTAGACTAGCGGGGGGGCTAGATACGCAGTATTTT. It yields the protein CASSRLAGGLDTQYF. This chain connects TRBV10-1 to TRBJ2-3; TRBD2 matches at 14 bases. This CDR3 comprises 15 residues. Trimming cost V 5 bases and J 5 bases; bases outside gene matches: 3. Germline V CDR1 and CDR2: WNHNN, SYGVQD (reference sequence).

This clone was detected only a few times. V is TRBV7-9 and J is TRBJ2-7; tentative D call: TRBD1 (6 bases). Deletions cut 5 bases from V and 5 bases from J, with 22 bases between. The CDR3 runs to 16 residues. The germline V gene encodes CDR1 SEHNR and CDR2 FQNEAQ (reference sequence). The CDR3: CASSRPRSGVSDEQYF. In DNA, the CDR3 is TGTGCCAGCAGCCGCCCGCGCTCAGGGGTTTCGGACGAGCAGTACTTC.